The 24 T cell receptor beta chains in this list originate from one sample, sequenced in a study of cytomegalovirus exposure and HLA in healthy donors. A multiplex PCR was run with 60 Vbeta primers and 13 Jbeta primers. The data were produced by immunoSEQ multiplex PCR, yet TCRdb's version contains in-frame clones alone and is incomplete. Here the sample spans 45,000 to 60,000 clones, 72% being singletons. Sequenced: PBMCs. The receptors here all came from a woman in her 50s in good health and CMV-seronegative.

CDR3 sequence reads: CASSETWGTYEQYF. The CDR3 region has the DNA TGTGCCAGCAGTGAAACCTGGGGCACGTACGAGCAGTACTTC. The V gene is TRBV6-1, the J gene TRBJ2-7, with D possibly matching TRBD1 (5 bases). CDR1 MNHNS and CDR2 SASEGT come from the germline V gene. The length of the CDR3 is 14 residues. Trimming took off 2 bases at V and 4 bases at J, with 12 bases between the two ends.

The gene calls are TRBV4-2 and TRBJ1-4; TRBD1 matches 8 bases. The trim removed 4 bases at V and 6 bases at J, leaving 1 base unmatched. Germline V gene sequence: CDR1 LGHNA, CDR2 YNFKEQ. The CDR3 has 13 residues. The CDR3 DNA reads TGTGCCAGCAGCCCGGACAGGGATGAAAAACTGTTTTTT. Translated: CASSPDRDEKLFF.

CDR3 sequence reads: CATDQPQHF. The CDR3 DNA reads as TGTGCCACCGATCAGCCCCAGCATTTT. J is TRBJ1-5 and V is TRBV9, with no clear D. The CDR3 runs to 9 residues. The germline CDR1 and CDR2 sequences are SGDLS and YYNGEE. Trimming took 9 bases from V and 5 from J, leaving 3 bases between them.

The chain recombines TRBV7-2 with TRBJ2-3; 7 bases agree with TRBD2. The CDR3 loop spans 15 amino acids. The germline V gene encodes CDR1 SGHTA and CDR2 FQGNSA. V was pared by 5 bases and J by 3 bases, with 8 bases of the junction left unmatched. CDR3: CASSPEGRATDTQYF. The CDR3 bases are TGTGCCAGCAGCCCGGAGGGGAGGGCGACAGATACGCAGTATTTT.

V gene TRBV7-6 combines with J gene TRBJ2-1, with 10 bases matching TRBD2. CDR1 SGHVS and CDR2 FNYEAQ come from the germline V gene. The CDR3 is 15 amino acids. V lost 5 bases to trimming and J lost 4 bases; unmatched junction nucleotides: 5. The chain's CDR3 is CASSGFSGGYNEQFF. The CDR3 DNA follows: TGTGCCAGCAGCGGCTTTAGCGGGGGGTACAATGAGCAGTTCTTC.

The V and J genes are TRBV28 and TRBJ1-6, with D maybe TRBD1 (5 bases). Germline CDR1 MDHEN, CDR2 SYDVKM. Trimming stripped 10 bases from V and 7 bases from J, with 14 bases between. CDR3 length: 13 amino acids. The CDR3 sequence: CATGGGLNSPLHF. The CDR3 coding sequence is TGTGCCACCGGGGGTGGTTTAAATTCACCCCTCCACTTT.

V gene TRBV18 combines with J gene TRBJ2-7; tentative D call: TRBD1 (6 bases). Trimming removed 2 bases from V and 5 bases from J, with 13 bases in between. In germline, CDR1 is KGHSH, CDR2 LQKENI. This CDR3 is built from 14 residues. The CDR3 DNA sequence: TGTGCCAGCTCACCAAGAGGGGGTAGCGACGAGCAGTACTTC. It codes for CASSPRGGSDEQYF.

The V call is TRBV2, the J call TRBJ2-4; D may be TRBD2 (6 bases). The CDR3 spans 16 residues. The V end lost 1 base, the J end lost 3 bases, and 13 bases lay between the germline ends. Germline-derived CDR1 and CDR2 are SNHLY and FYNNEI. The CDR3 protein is CASSEVGGNGKNIQYF. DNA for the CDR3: TGTGCCAGCAGTGAAGTAGGAGGGAACGGCAAAAACATTCAGTACTTC.

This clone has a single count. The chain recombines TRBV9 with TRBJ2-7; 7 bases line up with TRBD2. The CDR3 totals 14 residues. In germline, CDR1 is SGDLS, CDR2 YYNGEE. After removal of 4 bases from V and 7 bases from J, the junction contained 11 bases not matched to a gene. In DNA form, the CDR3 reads TGTGCCAGCAGCCCCCCGGGGGAGGGATGGGAGCAGTACTTC. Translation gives CASSPPGEGWEQYF.

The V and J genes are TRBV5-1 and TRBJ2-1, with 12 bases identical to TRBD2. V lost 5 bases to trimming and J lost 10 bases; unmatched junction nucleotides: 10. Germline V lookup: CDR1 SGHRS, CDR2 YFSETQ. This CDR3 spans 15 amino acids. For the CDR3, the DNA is TGCGCCAGCAGTATCCTAGCGGGAGGGCGAGGCGAGCAGTTCTTC. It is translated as CASSILAGGRGEQFF.

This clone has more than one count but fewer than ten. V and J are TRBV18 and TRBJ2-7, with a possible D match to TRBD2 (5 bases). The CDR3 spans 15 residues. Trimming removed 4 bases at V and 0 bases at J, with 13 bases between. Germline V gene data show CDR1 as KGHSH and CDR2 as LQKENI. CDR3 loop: CASSLQDWYSYEQYF. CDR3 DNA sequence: TGTGCCAGCTCACTCCAGGACTGGTACTCCTACGAGCAGTACTTC.

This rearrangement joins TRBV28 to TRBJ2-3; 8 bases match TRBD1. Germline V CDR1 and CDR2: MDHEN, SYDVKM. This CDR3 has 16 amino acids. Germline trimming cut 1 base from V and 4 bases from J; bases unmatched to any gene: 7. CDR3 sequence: CASSLLQGAISDTQYF. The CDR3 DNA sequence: TGTGCCAGCAGTTTATTGCAGGGGGCAATATCAGATACGCAGTATTTT.

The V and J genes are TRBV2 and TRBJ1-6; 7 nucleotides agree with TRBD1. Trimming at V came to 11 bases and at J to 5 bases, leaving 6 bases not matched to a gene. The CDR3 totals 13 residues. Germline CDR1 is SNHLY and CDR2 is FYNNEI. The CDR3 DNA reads TGTGCCGGGTACAGGGGAAATAATTCACCCCTCCACTTT. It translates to CAGYRGNNSPLHF.

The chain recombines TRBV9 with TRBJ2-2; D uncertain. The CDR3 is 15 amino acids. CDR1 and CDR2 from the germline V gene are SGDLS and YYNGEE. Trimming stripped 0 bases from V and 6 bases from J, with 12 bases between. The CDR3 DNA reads TGTGCCAGCAGCGTAGACCCCGCAGGCCCCGGGGAGCTGTTTTTT. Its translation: CASSVDPAGPGELFF.

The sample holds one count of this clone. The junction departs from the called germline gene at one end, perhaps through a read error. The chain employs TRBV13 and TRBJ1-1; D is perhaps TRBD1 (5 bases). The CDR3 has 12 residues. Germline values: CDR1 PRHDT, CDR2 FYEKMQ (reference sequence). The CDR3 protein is CASSLGDTEAFF. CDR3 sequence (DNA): TGTGCCAGCAGCTTAGGGGACACTGAGGCTTTCTTT.

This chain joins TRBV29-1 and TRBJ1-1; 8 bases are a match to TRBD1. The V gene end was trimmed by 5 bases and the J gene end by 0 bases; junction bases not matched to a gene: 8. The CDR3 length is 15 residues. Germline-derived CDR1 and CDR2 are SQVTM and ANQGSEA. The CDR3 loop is CSVTRTGNMNTEAFF. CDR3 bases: TGCAGCGTTACCCGGACAGGGAACATGAACACTGAAGCTTTCTTT.

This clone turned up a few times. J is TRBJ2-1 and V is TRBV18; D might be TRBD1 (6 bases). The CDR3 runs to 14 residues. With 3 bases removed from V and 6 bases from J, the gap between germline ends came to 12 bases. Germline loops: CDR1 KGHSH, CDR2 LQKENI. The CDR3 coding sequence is TGTGCCAGCTCACCCCCGTTACAGGGCAATGAGCAGTTCTTC. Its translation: CASSPPLQGNEQFF. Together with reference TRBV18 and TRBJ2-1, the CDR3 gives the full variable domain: NAGVMQNPRHLVRRRGQEARLRCSPMKGHSHVYWYRQLPEEGLKFMVYLQKENIIDESGMPKERFSAEFPKEGPSILRIQQVVRGDSAAYFCASSPPLQGNEQFFGPGTRLTVL.

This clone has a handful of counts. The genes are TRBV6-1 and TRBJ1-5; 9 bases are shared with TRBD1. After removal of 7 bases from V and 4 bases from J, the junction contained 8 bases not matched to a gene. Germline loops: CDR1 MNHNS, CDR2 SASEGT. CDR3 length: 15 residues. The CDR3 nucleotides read TGTGCCAGCATCTCGACTGGACAGGGGAATCAGCCCCAGCATTTT. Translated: CASISTGQGNQPQHF.

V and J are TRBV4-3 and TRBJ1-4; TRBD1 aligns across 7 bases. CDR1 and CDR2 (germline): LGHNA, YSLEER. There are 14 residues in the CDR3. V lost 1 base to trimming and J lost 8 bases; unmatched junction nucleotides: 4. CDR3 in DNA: TGCGCCAGCAGCCAAGTAGACAGGGACGAAAAACTGTTTTTT. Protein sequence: CASSQVDRDEKLFF.

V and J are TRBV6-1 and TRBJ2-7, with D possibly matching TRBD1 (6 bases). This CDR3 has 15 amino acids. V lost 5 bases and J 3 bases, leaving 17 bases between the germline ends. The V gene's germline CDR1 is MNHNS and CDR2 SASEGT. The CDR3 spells CASSQDSAGHYEQYF. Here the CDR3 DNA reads TGTGCCAGCAGTCAGGACAGTGCCGGTCACTACGAGCAGTACTTC.

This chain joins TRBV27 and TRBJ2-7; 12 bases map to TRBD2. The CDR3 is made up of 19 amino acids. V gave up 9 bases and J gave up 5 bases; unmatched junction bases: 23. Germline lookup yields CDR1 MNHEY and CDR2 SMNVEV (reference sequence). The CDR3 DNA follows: TGTGCCAGTAGTCCGATGAAGGCTAGCGGGAGGGCAACGAGGGACGAGCAGTACTTC. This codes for CASSPMKASGRATRDEQYF.

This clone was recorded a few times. The CDR3 here is CASSGDRLDGYTF. CDR3 bases: TGTGCCAGCAGTGGGGACAGGCTGGATGGCTACACCTTC. The rearrangement uses TRBV25-1 and TRBJ1-2; 8 bases are shared with TRBD1. There are 13 residues in the CDR3. Germline V gene lookup returns CDR1 MGHDK and CDR2 SYGVNS. The J segment lost 6 bases and the V segment lost 4 bases, leaving 4 bases of the junction unmatched.

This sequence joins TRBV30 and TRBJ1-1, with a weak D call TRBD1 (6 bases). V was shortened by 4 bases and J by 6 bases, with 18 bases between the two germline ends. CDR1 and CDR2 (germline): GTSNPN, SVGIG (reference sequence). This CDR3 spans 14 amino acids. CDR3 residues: CAWTSNRVVSEAFF. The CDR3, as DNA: TGTGCCTGGACCTCAAACAGGGTCGTCTCTGAAGCTTTCTTT. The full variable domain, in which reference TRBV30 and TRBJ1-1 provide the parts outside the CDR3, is SQTIHQWPATLVQPVGSPLSLECTVEGTSNPNLYWYRQAAGRGLQLLFYSVGIGQISSEVPQNLSASRPQDRQFILSSKKLLLSDSGFYLCAWTSNRVVSEAFFGQGTRLTVV.

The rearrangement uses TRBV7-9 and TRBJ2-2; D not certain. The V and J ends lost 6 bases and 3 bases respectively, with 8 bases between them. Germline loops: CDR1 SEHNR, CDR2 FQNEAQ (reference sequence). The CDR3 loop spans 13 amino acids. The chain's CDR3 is CASRLSYTGELFF. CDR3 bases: TGTGCCAGCAGACTGTCTTACACCGGGGAGCTGTTTTTT.